These T cell receptor beta chains were read from a single sample in a study of T cell responses to AZD1222 COVID-19 vaccine. TCRdb keeps only in-frame clones here, not all; method: immunoSEQ multiplex PCR. This repertoire shows approximately 150,000 clones, roughly 84% found once; its top ten account for approximately 5.4%. The specimen comprised peripheral blood, sampled 28 days after the second AZD1222 dose. Every receptor here comes from an adult who received the AZD1222 COVID-19 vaccine. The conserved cysteine and the conserved F or W are not part of the CDR3 here. Each record gives: V gene, J gene, CDR3 length, CDR3 protein.

v_gene: TRBV6-5; j_gene: TRBJ2-1; len: 10; CDR3aa: ASSPNYNEQF
v_gene: TRBV5-6; j_gene: TRBJ1-4; len: 14; CDR3aa: ASTPSTAGNREKLF
v_gene: TRBV4-2; j_gene: TRBJ2-6; len: 16; CDR3aa: ASSKGTGREWGANVLT
v_gene: TRBV4-2; j_gene: TRBJ2-7; len: 15; CDR3aa: ASSQALAGGPGYEQY
v_gene: TRBV6-2/TRBV6-3; j_gene: TRBJ1-1; len: 14; CDR3aa: ASSYMFAVGVTEAF
v_gene: TRBV7-2; j_gene: TRBJ2-7; len: 13; CDR3aa: ASSLTQGWPYEQY
v_gene: TRBV3-1/TRBV3-2; j_gene: TRBJ1-2; len: 12; CDR3aa: ASSQVTGRDGYT
v_gene: TRBV18; j_gene: TRBJ1-5; len: 13; CDR3aa: ASSVRTGGSEPQH
v_gene: TRBV10-3; j_gene: TRBJ2-7; len: 12; CDR3aa: AISGGTGDSVQY
v_gene: TRBV30; j_gene: TRBJ1-6; len: 11; CDR3aa: AWSPNPRSPLH
v_gene: TRBV9; j_gene: TRBJ1-2; len: 14; CDR3aa: ASSVGRGAREYGYT
v_gene: TRBV2; j_gene: TRBJ1-2; len: 12; CDR3aa: AGTDKTGYRGYT
v_gene: TRBV24-1; j_gene: TRBJ2-1; len: 12; CDR3aa: ATSAGLDNNEQF
v_gene: TRBV19; j_gene: TRBJ1-5; len: 14; CDR3aa: ASSSPLAHLEGSQH
v_gene: TRBV5-1; j_gene: TRBJ1-1; len: 11; CDR3aa: ASRRGGNTEAF
v_gene: TRBV5-6; j_gene: TRBJ2-1; len: 13; CDR3aa: ASSLGAGGSDEQF
v_gene: TRBV7-9; j_gene: TRBJ2-6; len: 16; CDR3aa: ASSWPSGVSSGANVLT
v_gene: TRBV3-1/TRBV3-2; j_gene: TRBJ2-1; len: 10; CDR3aa: ASSHQLNEQF
v_gene: TRBV28; j_gene: TRBJ2-5; len: 11; CDR3aa: ASSPDAGETQY
v_gene: TRBV2; j_gene: TRBJ2-3; len: 13; CDR3aa: ASSGQGRGADTQY
v_gene: TRBV11-2; j_gene: TRBJ2-3; len: 14; CDR3aa: ASSSLTSVDVDTQY
v_gene: TRBV3-1/TRBV3-2; j_gene: TRBJ2-3; len: 12; CDR3aa: ASSSRGTKDTQY
v_gene: TRBV14; j_gene: TRBJ1-2; len: 10; CDR3aa: ASSPGPIGYT
v_gene: TRBV12-3/TRBV12-4; j_gene: TRBJ1-2; len: 11; CDR3aa: ASSLRQNYGYT
v_gene: TRBV15; j_gene: TRBJ1-1; len: 12; CDR3aa: ATSRDRLNTEAF
v_gene: TRBV5-4; j_gene: TRBJ1-2; len: 12; CDR3aa: ASSLEAGTYGYT
v_gene: TRBV7-6; j_gene: TRBJ2-7; len: 11; CDR3aa: ASSLAGGDEQY
v_gene: TRBV28; j_gene: TRBJ2-7; len: 14; CDR3aa: ASTPPRVISSYEQY
v_gene: TRBV6-5; j_gene: TRBJ2-7; len: 12; CDR3aa: ASRSLAGPYEQY
v_gene: TRBV2; j_gene: TRBJ2-1; len: 11; CDR3aa: ASSVTTYNEQF
v_gene: TRBV3-1/TRBV3-2; j_gene: TRBJ2-1; len: 13; CDR3aa: ASSQGAGGLNEQF
v_gene: TRBV30; j_gene: TRBJ2-1; len: 11; CDR3aa: AWSADKKNEQF
v_gene: TRBV19; j_gene: TRBJ1-2; len: 13; CDR3aa: ASSTYDRGIYGYT
v_gene: TRBV3-1/TRBV3-2; j_gene: TRBJ1-1; len: 12; CDR3aa: ASTLKGAGTEAF
v_gene: TRBV7-8; j_gene: TRBJ2-7; len: 13; CDR3aa: ASSLREGKAYEQY
v_gene: TRBV21-1; j_gene: TRBJ1-4; len: 12; CDR3aa: ASSKDRRNEKLF
v_gene: TRBV6-5; j_gene: TRBJ2-3; len: 12; CDR3aa: ASSIREATDTQY
v_gene: TRBV19; j_gene: TRBJ2-3; len: 13; CDR3aa: ASSIQPGGTDTQY
v_gene: TRBV6-5; j_gene: TRBJ2-7; len: 12; CDR3aa: ASSHRDRAYEQY
v_gene: TRBV30; j_gene: TRBJ1-6; len: 13; CDR3aa: AWSAIKGVNSPLH
v_gene: TRBV2; j_gene: TRBJ2-5; len: 12; CDR3aa: ASSEQGADETQY